This T cell receptor (beta chain) comes out of a study of blood T cell repertoires in COVID-19. The wider study: Acute and convalescent COVID-19 samples came from the United States, Italy and Spain. PBMCs, B-cell-depleted T cells, or T cells were the source of the cDNA or gDNA that made up the material.

As originally analysed: Using reference gene primer amplification, nucleated cell counts were estimated. TCRdb's table, derived via immunoSEQ multiplex PCR, lists solely in-frame clones and lacks some. The V and J calls and clone size were taken over from that table, and D and trimming were inferred from the DNA. The sample carries about 160,000 clones, around three quarters recorded once. The sample consisted of peripheral blood. This TCR derives from a man in his 60s with acute or convalescent COVID-19.

The CDR3 bases are TGTGCCAGCAGCTCAATCAGGGGGCGACTGAGCTCCTACGAGCAGTACTTC. Its translation: CASSSIRGRLSSYEQYF. This rearrangement joins TRBV7-8 to TRBJ2-7, with 8 bases lining up with TRBD1. This CDR3 comprises 17 residues. V lost 4 bases, J lost 0 bases, and 11 bases stayed unmatched. Germline-derived CDR1 and CDR2 are SGHVS and FQNEAQ.